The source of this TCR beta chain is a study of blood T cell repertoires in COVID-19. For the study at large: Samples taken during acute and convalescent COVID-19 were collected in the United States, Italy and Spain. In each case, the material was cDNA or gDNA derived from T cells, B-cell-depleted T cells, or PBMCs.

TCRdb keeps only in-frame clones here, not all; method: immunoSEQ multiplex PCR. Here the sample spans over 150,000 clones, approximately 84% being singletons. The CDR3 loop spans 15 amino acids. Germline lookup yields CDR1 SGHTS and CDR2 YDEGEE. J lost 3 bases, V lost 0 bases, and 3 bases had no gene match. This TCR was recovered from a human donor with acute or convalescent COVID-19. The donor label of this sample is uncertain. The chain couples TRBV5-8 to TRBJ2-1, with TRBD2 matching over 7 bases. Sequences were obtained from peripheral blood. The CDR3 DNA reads TGTGCCAGCAGCTTGGGGCTAGCGGACTACAATGAGCAGTTCTTC. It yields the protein CASSLGLADYNEQFF.